This T cell receptor beta chain originates from a study of vaccination and CD4 T cells after COVID-19. About the research overall: Recovered patients in the cohort numbered six men and four women, two of them Hispanic. Median time from COVID diagnosis to post-COVID sampling was over 85 days (35 to 161). For post-vaccine samples, collection took place a median about 70 days after dose two, ranging from 14 to 241.

Treatment noted: approximately 11-day PBMC culture with coronavirus spike peptide pools or control peptides (ViraFEST assay). For ViraFEST, peptide pools expanded antigen-specific T cells, after which the TCRs were sequenced. On this clonotype itself: What it binds is not known.

Cultured CD4+ T cell DNA was sequenced using the Oncomine TCR Beta short-read assay. TCRdb reprocessed the PCR reads with MiXCR, giving one entry per CDR3 protein. The table includes about 14,000 distinct CDR3 sequences, around 56% detected once. The sequenced sample was CD4+ T cells from blood, cultured in vitro. The TCR originated in a human donor who had recovered from COVID-19.

CDR3 nucleotide sequence: TGTGCCAGCACACCCACGGGCAAGTACAATGAGCAGTTCTTC. This translates into CASTPTGKYNEQFF. This chain links TRBV12-3 or TRBV12-4 with TRBJ2-1; D call uncertain. The CDR3 totals 14 residues. V lost 7 bases, J lost 4 bases, and 14 bases lay in between.